This T cell receptor beta chain is from a study of cytomegalovirus exposure and HLA in healthy donors. Study in general: An earlier analysis found some 120 million unique TCR beta sequences from around 180 million T cells.

Regarding the study as a whole: Across donors, presence/absence analyses took sequencing depth to be roughly uniform. CMV serostatus was the only recorded immune exposure for donors.

PCR amplification relied on 60 Vbeta primers (plus 13 Jbeta primers). Sequenced by immunoSEQ multiplex PCR; TCRdb stores in-frame clones only, minus some. The sample lists more than 45,000 clones, 70% to 80% occurring once. Trimming cost V 1 base and J 5 bases, with 17 bases left between them. The CDR3 has 16 amino acids. CDR1 and CDR2 from the germline V gene are SEHNR and FQNEAQ (reference sequence). Concerning this clone: Its antigen remains unknown.

The origin of this receptor is a woman between 40 and 55 years old in good health and CMV-seropositive. The J gene is TRBJ2-5, the V gene TRBV7-9, with D possibly matching TRBD2 (6 bases). The sample consisted of PBMCs. CDR3 loop: CASSLGGSSRGETQYF. The CDR3 nucleotides read TGTGCCAGCAGCTTAGGAGGTTCGAGCCGGGGGGAGACCCAGTACTTC.